One and the same sample provided the 18 T cell receptor beta chains below, sequenced in a study of regulatory T cells in long-lasting Graves disease. Documented time point: newly diagnosed GD, antithyroid drugs for less than 3 months. TCR sequences were obtained from RNA taken from PBMCs. Building the TCR beta libraries relied on iRepertoire HTBI primers, and CDR3 regions underwent Arm-PCR. TCRdb redid the calling of the multiplex PCR reads with MiXCR, one entry per CDR3 protein. The sample shows 370,000 or so distinct CDR3 sequences, about 17% of them seen only once. These data also featured in a second study, about T cells in Graves' hyperthyroidism and ophthalmopathy.

The sample in question was peripheral blood mononuclear cells (PBMCs), obtained at new diagnosis, from a patient treated with antithyroid drugs. The receptor set was obtained from a woman between 18 and 30 years old with Graves disease.

This clonotype was counted at least ten times. The CDR3 bases are TGTGCCAGCAAGGTGGGGGGGCAAGAGACCCAGTACTTC. Translating it yields CASKVGGQETQYF. The chain employs TRBV3-1 and TRBJ2-5; 7 bases agree with TRBD2. Germline V gives CDR1 LGHDT, CDR2 YNNKEL (reference sequence). With V trimmed by 7 bases and J by 2 bases, 4 bases remained unmatched. The CDR3 length is 13 residues.

This clonotype has at least ten counts. The chain employs TRBV20-1 and TRBJ2-3, with a tentative D call TRBD2 (6 bases). Germline CDR1 DFQATT, CDR2 SNEGSKA (reference sequence). This CDR3 has 12 residues. V lost 6 bases to trimming and J lost 5 bases, with 12 bases between them. In DNA, the CDR3 is TGCAGTGCCGGCGGGATGGTAGATACGCAGTATTTT. The encoded protein is CSAGGMVDTQYF.

This clonotype was seen a few times. This sequence joins TRBV19 and TRBJ1-4; D not resolved. Germline V gives CDR1 LNHDA, CDR2 SQIVND (reference sequence). V was shortened by 7 bases and J by 3 bases, with 9 bases between the two germline ends. This CDR3 region has 13 residues. DNA of the CDR3: TGTGCCAGTACGGGTTTCGCTAATGAAAAACTGTTTTTT. Amino acids: CASTGFANEKLFF. The full variable domain, with the rest looked up from reference TRBV19 and TRBJ1-4, is DGGITQSPKYLFRKEGQNVTLSCEQNLNHDAMYWYRQDPGQGLRLIYYSQIVNDFQKGDIAEGYSVSREKKESFPLTVTSAQKNPTAFYLCASTGFANEKLFFGSGTQLSVL.

This clonotype has ten or more counts. The gene calls are TRBV2 and TRBJ2-7; the D is unclear. Deletions cut 3 bases from V and 3 bases from J, with 12 bases between. This CDR3 region has 14 residues. The germline gives CDR1 SNHLY, CDR2 FYNNEI. The CDR3 DNA reads as TGTGCCAGCAGTGATGGTTTGGGGAACTACGAGCAGTACTTC. Translated, it gives CASSDGLGNYEQYF.

In this sample, this clonotype turned up a few times. The chain carries TRBV30 and TRBJ2-2; a possible D gene is TRBD1 (6 bases). The CDR3 loop spans 15 amino acids. Germline V gene lookup returns CDR1 GTSNPN and CDR2 SVGIG (reference sequence). V lost 5 bases to trimming and J lost 5 bases, with 18 bases between them. CDR3: CAWGGGGRWTGELFF. CDR3 nucleotides: TGTGCCTGGGGGGGTGGGGGCCGATGGACCGGGGAGCTGTTTTTT. The variable domain in full, completed from reference TRBV30 and TRBJ2-2, reads SQTIHQWPATLVQPVGSPLSLECTVEGTSNPNLYWYRQAAGRGLQLLFYSVGIGQISSEVPQNLSASRPQDRQFILSSKKLLLSDSGFYLCAWGGGGRWTGELFFGEGSRLTVL.

For the CDR3, the DNA is TGTGCCAGCAGCCACGAAACCGGACGGAGGAATGAAAAACTGTTTTTT. Translated: CASSHETGRRNEKLFF. The rearrangement links TRBV3-1 to TRBJ1-4, with unresolved D. The germline V gene has CDR1 LGHDT and CDR2 YNNKEL (reference sequence). This CDR3 is 16 amino acids long. The V end was cut by 3 bases, the J end by 5 bases, with 16 bases between.

The chain links TRBV27 to TRBJ2-1; 12 positions match TRBD2. The CDR3 sequence is 15 residues long. Looked up from germline, CDR1 is MNHEY and CDR2 is SMNVEV (reference sequence). Germline trimming cut 4 bases from V and 10 bases from J; bases unmatched to any gene: 8. CDR3 protein: CASSWTSGTRGEQFF. DNA of the CDR3: TGTGCCAGCAGTTGGACTAGCGGGACGAGAGGGGAGCAGTTCTTC.

This chain connects TRBV12-3 or TRBV12-4 to TRBJ2-3, with D perhaps being TRBD1 or TRBD2 (5 bases each). This CDR3 is built from 15 residues. Trimming took 4 bases from V and 0 from J, leaving 11 bases between them. The CDR3 region has the DNA TGTGCCAGCAGTTCCCCCCGGGACAGCACAGATACGCAGTATTTT. This encodes CASSSPRDSTDTQYF.

In this sample, this clonotype turned up many times. The gene calls are TRBV7-9 and TRBJ2-1; D might be TRBD1 or TRBD2, each matching 5 bases. V was pared by 8 bases and J by 3 bases, with 11 bases between. CDR3 length equals 13 residues. Germline CDR1 is SEHNR and CDR2 is FQNEAQ (reference sequence). CDR3: CASGDAGYNEQFF. The CDR3 nucleotides read TGTGCCAGCGGGGACGCGGGCTACAATGAGCAGTTCTTC.

This clonotype has more than one count but fewer than ten. The chain uses TRBV6-1 and TRBJ2-5; a weak D match, TRBD2 (7 bases). This CDR3 is 13 amino acids long. Germline lookup yields CDR1 MNHNS and CDR2 SASEGT. V was pared by 9 bases and J by 7 bases, with 18 bases between. This CDR3 is CASSQGGGGTQYF. CDR3 nucleotides: TGTGCCAGTAGTCAGGGAGGGGGGGGGACCCAGTACTTC.

This clonotype was found many times. J is TRBJ2-1 and V is TRBV20-1; D is unresolved. There are 13 residues in the CDR3. The germline V gene encodes CDR1 DFQATT and CDR2 SNEGSKA (reference sequence). Trimming left V 0 bases short and J 10 bases short, with 13 bases between. CDR3 region: CSARDATGIEQFF. The CDR3 bases are TGCAGTGCTAGAGATGCTACGGGTATCGAGCAGTTCTTC.

J is TRBJ1-5 and V is TRBV2; 10 bases align to TRBD1. This CDR3 has 15 amino acids. V gave up 5 bases and J gave up 6 bases; unmatched junction bases: 7. Per germline, CDR1 SNHLY and CDR2 FYNNEI. CDR3 sequence: CASSSTGTGVQPQHF. The DNA of the CDR3 is TGTGCCAGCAGTTCTACCGGGACAGGGGTTCAGCCCCAGCATTTT.

This clonotype was found a few times. The chain employs TRBV6-1 and TRBJ1-5; TRBD1 might be the D (5 bases). The germline CDR1 and CDR2 sequences are MNHNS and SASEGT. Trimming left V 6 bases short and J 4 bases short, with 13 bases between. The CDR3 has 14 amino acids. This CDR3 reads CASSAPGGNQPQHF. DNA of the CDR3: TGTGCCAGCAGCGCCCCGGGGGGGAATCAGCCCCAGCATTTT.

This clonotype has just a few counts. The chain links TRBV30 to TRBJ1-6, with TRBD1 identical over 8 bases. The CDR3 has 11 amino acids. V was clipped by 8 bases and J by 9 bases; unmatched bases: 3. Per the germline V gene, CDR1 is GTSNPN and CDR2 is SVGIG (reference sequence). The CDR3 is CAGTGPSPLHF. The CDR3 DNA reads TGTGCCGGGACAGGCCCTTCACCCCTCCACTTT.

The chain uses TRBV11-1 and TRBJ2-7; 15 nucleotides match TRBD2. The V gene end was trimmed by 8 bases and the J gene end by 4 bases; junction bases not matched to a gene: 6. From germline, CDR1 is SGHAT and CDR2 FQDESV (reference sequence). The CDR3 loop spans 15 amino acids. The CDR3 region is CASGGLAGGRYEQYF. CDR3 in DNA: TGTGCCAGCGGGGGACTAGCGGGGGGCCGGTACGAGCAGTACTTC.

This clonotype has ten or more counts. The V gene is TRBV12-3 or TRBV12-4, the J gene TRBJ2-7; weak D call: TRBD2 (6 bases). This CDR3 is built from 11 residues. Trimming left V 3 bases short and J 7 bases short, with 7 bases between. CDR3 in amino acids: CASSFGREQYF. CDR3 DNA: TGTGCCAGCAGTTTTGGGAGGGAGCAGTACTTC.

The chain combines TRBV2 with TRBJ1-3, with a possible D match to TRBD1 (6 bases). Trimming removed 5 bases at V and 2 bases at J, with 16 bases between. CDR1 is SNHLY and CDR2 is FYNNEI in the germline V gene. The length of the CDR3 is 16 residues. In nucleotides, the CDR3 is TGTGCCAGCAGTATTCAGGGGTGGGCTACTGGAAACACCATATATTTT. Translation gives CASSIQGWATGNTIYF.

This clonotype was recorded at least ten times. The chain links TRBV5-1 to TRBJ2-7; 13 bases line up with TRBD2. CDR3 length: 17 residues. Germline V lookup: CDR1 SGHRS, CDR2 YFSETQ. With V trimmed by 0 bases and J by 6 bases, 9 bases remained unmatched. The DNA of the CDR3 is TGCGCCAGCAGCTTGGGGGGACTAGCGGGAACCCCACGCGAGCAGTACTTC. Its protein product is CASSLGGLAGTPREQYF.